One and the same sample provided the 15 T cell receptor beta chains below, sequenced in a study of CD8 T cells in ankylosing spondylitis (dated 2017 in TCRdb). The method behind the library was 5' RACE. Sequencing was performed on an Illumina HiSeq 2500. TCRdb reran the public reads through fastp at Q25 and MiXCR, keeping productive beta chains. Rows merge per CDR3 protein into single entries with the most common DNA and genes. Within this sample are about 310,000 distinct CDR3 sequences, with less than 25% of them counted one time only. The ten largest account for 3.5% of the sample. Sequenced input: blood, either unsorted or a sorted T cell fraction (not recorded which). Receptors were obtained from a female donor with ankylosing spondylitis or in good health (not recorded which).

This clonotype has more than one count but fewer than ten. The V call is TRBV5-1, the J call TRBJ2-1; 16 positions match TRBD2. The germline gives CDR1 SGHRS, CDR2 YFSETQ. The CDR3 spans 19 residues. The ends lost 3 bases at V and 6 bases at J; junction bases unmatched: 12. CDR3 sequence: CASSWGTSGRAKYGNEQFF. The CDR3 DNA follows: TGCGCCAGCAGCTGGGGGACTAGCGGGAGGGCCAAGTACGGCAATGAGCAGTTCTTC.

The chain couples TRBV6-1 to TRBJ2-1, with TRBD2 as a possible D gene (5 bases). CDR3 size: 17 residues. Germline V gene data show CDR1 as MNHNS and CDR2 as SASEGT. Between the trimmed V and J ends, which lost 6 bases and 0 bases, there was a span of 18 bases. The CDR3 region is CASSWRLPGSSYNEQFF. In nucleotides, the CDR3 is TGTGCCAGCAGCTGGCGCCTTCCGGGAAGCTCCTACAATGAGCAGTTCTTC.

The genes are TRBV11-2 and TRBJ2-5, with 10 bases that match TRBD1. This CDR3 region has 15 residues. Germline CDR1 and CDR2: SGHAT and FQNNGV. V was pared by 0 bases and J by 6 bases, with 4 bases of the junction left unmatched. This CDR3 is CASSLEGQGIQTQYF. CDR3 in DNA: TGTGCCAGCAGCTTAGAGGGACAGGGGATTCAGACCCAGTACTTC.

CDR3 region: CASSADRGNTGELFF. The DNA of the CDR3 is TGCGCCAGCAGCGCGGACAGGGGAAACACCGGGGAGCTGTTTTTT. The chain has TRBV5-1 and TRBJ2-2; 9 nucleotides match TRBD1. The CDR3 runs to 15 residues. V dropped 4 bases and J dropped 2; count of bases not matched to a gene: 3. In germline, CDR1 is SGHRS, CDR2 YFSETQ.

Only a few counts were recorded for this clonotype. The V and J genes are TRBV27 and TRBJ1-1; D not resolved. V lost 3 bases and J 5 bases, leaving 10 bases between the germline ends. From germline, CDR1 is MNHEY and CDR2 SMNVEV (reference sequence). There are 13 residues in the CDR3. CDR3 amino acids: CASSFSRRTEAFF. The CDR3 DNA reads as TGTGCCAGCAGTTTTAGTAGGAGGACTGAAGCTTTCTTT.

This rearrangement joins TRBV10-3 to TRBJ2-5, with a weak D call TRBD2 (5 bases). Germline V gene lookup returns CDR1 ENHRY and CDR2 SYGVKD. V lost 0 bases to trimming and J lost 5 bases, with 16 bases between them. The CDR3 extends over 16 amino acids. The CDR3 loop reads CAISESVVSGTETQYF. CDR3 bases: TGTGCCATCAGTGAGTCTGTGGTAAGCGGCACGGAGACCCAGTACTTC.

This clonotype was seen ten or more times. CDR3 nucleotides: TGCAGTGCAAACCCCCTTAAAGATACGCAGTATTTT. It codes for CSANPLKDTQYF. The chain employs TRBV20-1 and TRBJ2-3; D is undetermined. The CDR3 loop spans 12 amino acids. CDR1 and CDR2 from the germline V gene are DFQATT and SNEGSKA (reference sequence). Trimming cost V 6 bases and J 5 bases, with 12 bases left between them.

This clonotype was recorded at least ten times. The V and J genes are TRBV20-1 and TRBJ2-1; possible D gene TRBD2, 6 bases. The CDR3 runs to 14 residues. Between the trimmed V and J ends, which lost 3 bases and 7 bases, there was a span of 16 bases. CDR1 and CDR2 from the germline V gene are DFQATT and SNEGSKA (reference sequence). CDR3 residues: CSASSRGVGNEQFF. The CDR3 coding sequence is TGCAGTGCTAGTTCCCGCGGGGTGGGGAATGAGCAGTTCTTC.

The chain has TRBV20-1 and TRBJ2-3; the match to TRBD2 covers 12 bases. The germline V gene has CDR1 DFQATT and CDR2 SNEGSKA (reference sequence). The CDR3 is 18 amino acids. V shed 6 bases, J shed 5 bases, and the junction held 18 bases outside the gene matches. DNA for the CDR3: TGCAGTGCCAAGAGGATAGTCGCTAGCGGGAGGGCCTTAGATACGCAGTATTTT. This sequence encodes CSAKRIVASGRALDTQYF.

The chain has TRBV7-2 and TRBJ2-2, with unresolved D. Trimming pared 5 bases from V and 2 bases from J, leaving 12 bases between. CDR1 and CDR2 from the germline V gene are SGHTA and FQGNSA. The CDR3 totals 15 residues. CDR3 bases: TGTGCCAGCAGCCCACCGACACTTAACACCGGGGAGCTGTTTTTT. Translation gives CASSPPTLNTGELFF.

The sample holds a few counts of this clonotype. V usage is TRBV6-1 and J usage is TRBJ1-2, with D perhaps matching TRBD1 (6 bases). Germline CDR1 MNHNS, CDR2 SASEGT. The CDR3 length is 13 residues. V was shortened by 5 bases and J by 8 bases, with 15 bases between the two germline ends. The CDR3 nucleotides are TGTGCCAGCAGTCCCCGGACAGTAAGGGGCTACACCTTC. This translates into CASSPRTVRGYTF.

A few counts support this clonotype. This sequence joins TRBV25-1 and TRBJ2-7, with TRBD1 as a possible D gene (5 bases). CDR1 is MGHDK and CDR2 is SYGVNS in the germline V gene. The CDR3 is 13 residues long. Trimming removed 4 bases at V and 0 bases at J, with 7 bases between. The CDR3 DNA reads TGTGCCAGCAGTGGACAGTACTCCTACGAGCAGTACTTC. Encoded protein: CASSGQYSYEQYF.

The chain carries TRBV7-2 and TRBJ2-5; 11 bases map to TRBD2. Trimming at V came to 5 bases and at J to 7 bases, leaving 9 bases not matched to a gene. CDR3 length: 15 amino acids. The germline V gene encodes CDR1 SGHTA and CDR2 FQGNSA. CDR3 amino acids: CASSPSGRRVGTQYF. The DNA for the CDR3 is TGTGCCAGCAGCCCTAGCGGGAGGCGGGTTGGGACCCAGTACTTC.

This clonotype was found a few times. This chain connects TRBV20-1 to TRBJ2-3; D is undetermined. CDR1 is DFQATT, CDR2 SNEGSKA, per germline (reference sequence). The CDR3 runs to 10 residues. V was shortened by 5 bases and J by 7 bases, with 7 bases between the two germline ends. The CDR3 loop reads CSAPHNTQYF. The CDR3 DNA reads TGCAGTGCTCCCCACAATACGCAGTATTTT.

The chain carries TRBV30 and TRBJ1-1; 7 bases are a match to TRBD1. The CDR3 is 14 amino acids. The junction had 6 bases not matched to a gene; V was cut back by 0 bases and J by 5 bases. The germline gives CDR1 GTSNPN, CDR2 SVGIG (reference sequence). The CDR3 nucleotides read TGTGCCTGGAGTGTAACCAGGGGGAGGACTGAAGCTTTCTTT. As protein: CAWSVTRGRTEAFF.